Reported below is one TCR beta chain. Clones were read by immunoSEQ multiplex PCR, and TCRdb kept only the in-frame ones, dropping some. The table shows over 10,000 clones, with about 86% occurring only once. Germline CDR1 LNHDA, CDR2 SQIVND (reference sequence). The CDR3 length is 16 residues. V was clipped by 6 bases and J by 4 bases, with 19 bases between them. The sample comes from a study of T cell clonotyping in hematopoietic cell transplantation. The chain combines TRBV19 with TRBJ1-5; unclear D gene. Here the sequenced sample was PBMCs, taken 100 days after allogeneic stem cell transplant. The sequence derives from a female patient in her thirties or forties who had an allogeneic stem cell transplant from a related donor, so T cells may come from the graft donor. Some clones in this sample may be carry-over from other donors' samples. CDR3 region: CASSVIRTAQNQPQHF. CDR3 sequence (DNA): TGTGCCAGTAGCGTAATCCGGACGGCACAGAATCAGCCCCAGCATTTT.